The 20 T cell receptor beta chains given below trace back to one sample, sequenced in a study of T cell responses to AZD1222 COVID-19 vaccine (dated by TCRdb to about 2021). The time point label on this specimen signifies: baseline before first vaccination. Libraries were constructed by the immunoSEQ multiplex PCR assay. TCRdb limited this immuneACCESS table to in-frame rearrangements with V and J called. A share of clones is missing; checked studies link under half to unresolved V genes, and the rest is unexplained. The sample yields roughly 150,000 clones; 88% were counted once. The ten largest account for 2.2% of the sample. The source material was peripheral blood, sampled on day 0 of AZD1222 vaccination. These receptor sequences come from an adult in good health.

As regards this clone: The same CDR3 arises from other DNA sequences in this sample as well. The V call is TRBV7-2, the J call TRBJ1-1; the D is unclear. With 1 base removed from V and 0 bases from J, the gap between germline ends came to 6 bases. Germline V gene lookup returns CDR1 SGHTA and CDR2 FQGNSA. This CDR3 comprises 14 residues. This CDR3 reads CASSLVAVNTEAFF. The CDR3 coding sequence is TGTGCCAGCAGCTTAGTGGCAGTGAACACTGAAGCTTTCTTT. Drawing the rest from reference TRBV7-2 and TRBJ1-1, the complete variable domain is GAGVSQSPSNKVTEKGKDVELRCDPISGHTALYWYRQSLGQGLEFLIYFQGNSAPDKSGLPSDRFSAERTGGSVSTLTIQRTQQEDSAVYLCASSLVAVNTEAFFGQGTRLTVV.

The CDR3, as DNA: TGTGCCACCAGTGTCCTTGACCGAGCAACTAATGAAAAACTGTTTTTT. This encodes CATSVLDRATNEKLFF. This chain joins TRBV24-1 and TRBJ1-4, with D unresolved. Germline V gene sequence: CDR1 KGHDR, CDR2 SFDVKD. With 5 bases removed from V and 0 bases from J, the gap between germline ends came to 12 bases. The CDR3 is 16 amino acids.

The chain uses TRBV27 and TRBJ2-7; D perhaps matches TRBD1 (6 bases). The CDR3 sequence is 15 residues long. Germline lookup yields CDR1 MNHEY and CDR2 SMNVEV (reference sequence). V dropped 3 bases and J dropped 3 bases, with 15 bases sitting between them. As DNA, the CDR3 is TGTGCCAGCAGTTTGTGGGGAGCCAGGGGCTACGAGCAGTACTTC. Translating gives CASSLWGARGYEQYF.

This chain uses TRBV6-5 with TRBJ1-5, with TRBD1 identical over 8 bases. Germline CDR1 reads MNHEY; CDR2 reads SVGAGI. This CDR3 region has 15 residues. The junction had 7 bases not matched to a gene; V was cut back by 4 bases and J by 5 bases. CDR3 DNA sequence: TGTGCCAGCAGTTGGACAGGGACAAGTGATCAGCCCCAGCATTTT. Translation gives CASSWTGTSDQPQHF.

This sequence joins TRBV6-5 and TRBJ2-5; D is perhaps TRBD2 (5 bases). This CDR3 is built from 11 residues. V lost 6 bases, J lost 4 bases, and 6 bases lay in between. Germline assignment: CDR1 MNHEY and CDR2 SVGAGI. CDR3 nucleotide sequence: TGTGCCAGCAGACTAGGAGAGACCCAGTACTTC. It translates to CASRLGETQYF.

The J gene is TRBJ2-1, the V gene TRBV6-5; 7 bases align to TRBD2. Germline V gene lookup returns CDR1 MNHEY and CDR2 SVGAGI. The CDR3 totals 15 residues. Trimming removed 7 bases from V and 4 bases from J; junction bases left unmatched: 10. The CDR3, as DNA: TGTGCCAGCAAATCCGGGACTATTGATTACAATGAGCAGTTCTTC. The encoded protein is CASKSGTIDYNEQFF.

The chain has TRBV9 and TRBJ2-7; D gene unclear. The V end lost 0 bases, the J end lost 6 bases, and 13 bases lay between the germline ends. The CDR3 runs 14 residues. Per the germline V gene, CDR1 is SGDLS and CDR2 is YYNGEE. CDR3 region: CASSVGTEPLEQYF. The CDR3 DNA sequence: TGTGCCAGCAGCGTAGGGACGGAACCTCTCGAGCAGTACTTC.

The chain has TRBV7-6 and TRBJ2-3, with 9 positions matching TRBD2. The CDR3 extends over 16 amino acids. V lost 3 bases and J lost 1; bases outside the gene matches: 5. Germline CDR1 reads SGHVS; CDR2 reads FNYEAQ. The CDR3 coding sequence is TGTGCCAGCAGCTTCCGTAGCGGGAGTGGCACAGATACGCAGTATTTT. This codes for CASSFRSGSGTDTQYF.

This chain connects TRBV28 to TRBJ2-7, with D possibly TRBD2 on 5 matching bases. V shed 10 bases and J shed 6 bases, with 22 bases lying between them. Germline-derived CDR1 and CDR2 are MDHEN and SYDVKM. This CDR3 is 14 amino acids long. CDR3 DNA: TGTGCCACCGGTTTGGGGTCGGTAGCGACCGAGCAGTACTTC. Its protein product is CATGLGSVATEQYF.

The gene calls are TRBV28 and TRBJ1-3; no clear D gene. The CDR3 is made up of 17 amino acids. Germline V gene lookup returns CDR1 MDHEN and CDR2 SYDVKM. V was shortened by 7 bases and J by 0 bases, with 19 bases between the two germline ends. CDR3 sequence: CASTLGQWINSGNTIYF. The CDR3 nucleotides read TGTGCCAGCACCCTTGGTCAGTGGATCAACTCTGGAAACACCATATATTTT. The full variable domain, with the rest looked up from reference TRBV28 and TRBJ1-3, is DVKVTQSSRYLVKRTGEKVFLECVQDMDHENMFWYRQDPGLGLRLIYFSYDVKMKEKGDIPEGYSVSREKKERFSLILESASTNQTSMYLCASTLGQWINSGNTIYFGEGSWLTVV.

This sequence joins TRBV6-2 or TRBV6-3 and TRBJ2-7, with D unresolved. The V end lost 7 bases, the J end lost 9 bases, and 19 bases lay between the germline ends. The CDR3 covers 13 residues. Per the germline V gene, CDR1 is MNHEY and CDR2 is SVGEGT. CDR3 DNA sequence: TGTGCCAGCACCCCGGTCGACGGAGTGCGGCAGTACTTC. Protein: CASTPVDGVRQYF.

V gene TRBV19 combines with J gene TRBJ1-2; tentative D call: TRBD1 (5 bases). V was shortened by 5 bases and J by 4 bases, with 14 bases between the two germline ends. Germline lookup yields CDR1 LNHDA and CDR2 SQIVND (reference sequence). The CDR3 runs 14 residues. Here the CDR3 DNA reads TGTGCCAGTAGTTTTTCGGGACCCACCTATGGCTACACCTTC. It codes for CASSFSGPTYGYTF.

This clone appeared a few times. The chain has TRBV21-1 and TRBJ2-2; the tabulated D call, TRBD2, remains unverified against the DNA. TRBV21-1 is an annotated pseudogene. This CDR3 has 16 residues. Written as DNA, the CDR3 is TGTGCCAGCAAGACTAGCGAACGTCGGAACACCGGGGAGCTGTTTTTT. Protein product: CASKTSERRNTGELFF.

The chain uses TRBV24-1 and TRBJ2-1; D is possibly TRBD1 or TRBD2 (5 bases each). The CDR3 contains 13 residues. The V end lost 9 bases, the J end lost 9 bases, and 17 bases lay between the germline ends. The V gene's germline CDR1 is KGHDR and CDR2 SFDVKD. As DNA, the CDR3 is TGTGCCACCTCCGGGACCGCCACCAGTGAGCAGTTCTTC. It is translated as CATSGTATSEQFF.

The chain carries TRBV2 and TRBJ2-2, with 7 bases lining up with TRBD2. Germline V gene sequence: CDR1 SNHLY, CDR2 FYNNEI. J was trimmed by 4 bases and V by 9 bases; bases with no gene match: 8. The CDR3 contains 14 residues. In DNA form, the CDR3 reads TGTGCCAGGCGGGAGACCCCGGGCACCGGGGAGCTGTTTTTT. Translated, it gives CARRETPGTGELFF.

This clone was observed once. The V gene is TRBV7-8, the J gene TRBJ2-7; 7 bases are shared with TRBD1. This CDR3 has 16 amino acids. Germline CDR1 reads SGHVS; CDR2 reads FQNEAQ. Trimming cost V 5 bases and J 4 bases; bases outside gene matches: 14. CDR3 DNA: TGTGCCAGCAGCCCGAAGGGACAGCATATTTATTACGAGCAGTACTTC. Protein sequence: CASSPKGQHIYYEQYF. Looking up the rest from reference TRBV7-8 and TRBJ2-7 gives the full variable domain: GAGVSQSPRYKVAKRGQDVALRCDPISGHVSLFWYQQALGQGPEFLTYFQNEAQLDKSGLPSDRFFAERPEGSVSTLKIQRTQQEDSAVYLCASSPKGQHIYYEQYFGPGTRLTVT.

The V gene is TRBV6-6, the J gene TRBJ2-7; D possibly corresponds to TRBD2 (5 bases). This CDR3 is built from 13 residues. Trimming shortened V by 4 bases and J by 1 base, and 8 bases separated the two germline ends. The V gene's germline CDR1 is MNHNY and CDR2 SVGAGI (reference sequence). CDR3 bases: TGTGCCAGCAGTTTAACGGGGTCCTACGAGCAGTACTTC. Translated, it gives CASSLTGSYEQYF.

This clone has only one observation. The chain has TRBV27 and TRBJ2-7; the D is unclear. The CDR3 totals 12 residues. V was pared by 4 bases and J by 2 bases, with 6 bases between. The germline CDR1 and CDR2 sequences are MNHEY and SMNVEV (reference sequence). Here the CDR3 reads CASSSPTYEQYF. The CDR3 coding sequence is TGTGCCAGCAGTTCCCCCACCTACGAGCAGTACTTC.

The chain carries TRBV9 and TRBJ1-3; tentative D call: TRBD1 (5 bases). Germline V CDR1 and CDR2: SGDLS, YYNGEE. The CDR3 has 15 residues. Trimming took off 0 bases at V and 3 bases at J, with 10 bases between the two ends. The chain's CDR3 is CASSVDGGNGNTIYF. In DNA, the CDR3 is TGTGCCAGCAGCGTAGATGGGGGTAATGGAAACACCATATATTTT. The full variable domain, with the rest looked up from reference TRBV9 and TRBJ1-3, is DSGVTQTPKHLITATGQRVTLRCSPRSGDLSVYWYQQSLDQGLQFLIQYYNGEERAKGNILERFSAQQFPDLHSELNLSSLELGDSALYFCASSVDGGNGNTIYFGEGSWLTVV.

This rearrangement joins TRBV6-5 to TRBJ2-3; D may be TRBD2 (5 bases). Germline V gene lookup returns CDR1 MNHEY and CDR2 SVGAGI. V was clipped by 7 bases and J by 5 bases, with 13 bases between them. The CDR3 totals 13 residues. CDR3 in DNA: TGTGCCAGCACCCCGGTCGGGAAAGATACGCAGTATTTT. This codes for CASTPVGKDTQYF.